Listed below are T cell receptor beta chains from one sample, sequenced in a study of blood T cell repertoires in COVID-19. Clones were read by immunoSEQ multiplex PCR, and TCRdb kept only the in-frame ones, dropping some. The data contain roughly 260,000 clones, approximately 91% of them singletons. Sequenced: peripheral blood. Receptors originate from a woman aged 25 to 39 with COVID-19, enrolled during active disease. Both conserved end residues are part of each CDR3. The order of the fields is J gene, V gene, CDR3 protein.

TRBJ2-2 TRBV4-1 CASSQVLAGAAELFF
TRBJ1-5 TRBV19 CASSIMGLNQPQHF
TRBJ2-7 TRBV6-5 CASRAPSWGEEQYF
TRBJ2-3 TRBV6-1 CASSEALAGGTDTQYF
TRBJ1-3 TRBV7-2 CASSQTASSGNTIYF
TRBJ2-1 TRBV5-5 CASSLAPTGDEQFF
TRBJ2-1 TRBV19 CASSRLAGVIEQFF
TRBJ2-1 TRBV5-1 CASSLAGSGSYNEQFF
TRBJ1-1 TRBV15 CATTPGTGVIVNTEAFF
TRBJ1-4 TRBV5-1 CASSTGTGDEKLFF
TRBJ1-4 TRBV7-9 CASVSGQYNEKLFF
TRBJ2-6 TRBV5-8 CASSLVGLGGSGANVLTF
TRBJ2-1 TRBV19 CASSTPSGSHNEQFF
TRBJ1-2 TRBV9 CASIPGGGYDYGYTF
TRBJ2-1 TRBV5-1 CASSFGGSAYNEQFF
TRBJ2-5 TRBV18 CASSPTGEGSQYF
TRBJ1-6 TRBV11-1 CASSPDRGPSPLHF
TRBJ1-5 TRBV5-6 CASSLGTGGFNQPQHF
TRBJ2-6 TRBV27 CASSPHVGASSGANVLTF
TRBJ2-5 TRBV4-1 CASSRTGLQETQYF
TRBJ2-3 TRBV10-3 CAISTRQIGLDTQYF
TRBJ2-1 TRBV12-3/TRBV12-4 CASSHGQGEFF
TRBJ2-7 TRBV3-1/TRBV3-2 CASSQGRGEQYF
TRBJ1-5 TRBV2 CASKLDRGGNQPQHF
TRBJ2-7 TRBV2 CASSETRTGSYEQYF
TRBJ1-2 TRBV11-2 CASSLSSRRVPGYTF
TRBJ1-4 TRBV5-1 CASSFSSIAGAKMF
TRBJ1-2 TRBV20-1 CSAGHNYGYTF
TRBJ2-7 TRBV7-9 CAEGGDRSDEQYF
TRBJ2-2 TRBV5-1 CASSFLARGTGELFF
TRBJ1-1 TRBV7-2 CASSKRASLEAFF
TRBJ2-5 TRBV24-1 CATSDSRGSETQYF
TRBJ2-2 TRBV14 CASSRFGGAELFF
TRBJ2-7 TRBV27 CASSLSSRGNEQYF
TRBJ1-3 TRBV14 CASSQTGSGNTIYF
TRBJ1-2 TRBV6-5 CASTPEAGGGYGYTF
TRBJ1-5 TRBV5-4 CASSFGAGAPQPQHF
TRBJ2-1 TRBV5-1 CASSFSSVSGTYNEQFF
TRBJ2-3 TRBV29-1 CSADSSGSGLDTQYF
TRBJ2-7 TRBV5-5 CASSPGSSSYEQYF
TRBJ1-2 TRBV30 CAWSRELPYGYTF
TRBJ1-2 TRBV27 CASSFRGSGYTF